One sample yielded the 27 T cell receptor beta chains listed below, sequenced in a study of read filtering for tumor transcriptome and immune sequencing. The library was built from about 400 ng RNA with molecular barcoded adaptors for alpha/delta and beta/gamma chains. From the reads, TCRdb called clonotypes with MiXCR, one entry per CDR3 protein. The profile covers tens of thousands of distinct CDR3 sequences, with more than 10% appearing a single time and 13% to 15% taken by the ten largest. The source material was a population of CD138-negative cells sorted from bone marrow. These receptors were collected from a donor at least 40 years old with multiple myeloma.

This clonotype was seen many times. The chain recombines TRBV4-2 with TRBJ1-1; no firm D call. CDR3 length: 14 amino acids. V was clipped by 0 bases and J by 3 bases, with 8 bases between them. Per the germline V gene, CDR1 is LGHNA and CDR2 is YNFKEQ. CDR3 amino acids: CASSQDGRDTEAFF. In nucleotides, the CDR3 is TGTGCCAGCAGCCAAGATGGAAGAGACACTGAAGCTTTCTTT.

This clonotype appeared many times. CDR3 in amino acids: CASSEEVTDTQYF. The DNA for the CDR3 is TGCGCCAGCAGCGAGGAAGTCACAGATACGCAGTATTTT. The rearrangement joins TRBV5-1 to TRBJ2-3; D not certain. Germline V gives CDR1 SGHRS, CDR2 YFSETQ. The CDR3 runs 13 residues. The V end was cut by 4 bases, the J end by 2 bases, with 8 bases between.

A few counts support this clonotype. Possible read error: a much larger clone is one base away. The rearrangement joins TRBV6-2 or TRBV6-3 to TRBJ2-1, with a possible D match to TRBD1 (5 bases). The CDR3 totals 13 residues. V was cut by 3 bases and J by 9 bases, with 12 bases left in between. Germline CDR1 reads MNHEY; CDR2 reads SVGEGT. The CDR3 DNA reads TGTGCCAGCAGTTATCCCCCCGACAGTGAGCAGTTCTTC. Protein sequence: CASSYPPDSEQFF.

This clonotype was counted many times. The CDR3 DNA sequence: TGCAGTGCTAGAGTGGCTAGCGGTAACTACGAGCAGTACTTC. The encoded protein is CSARVASGNYEQYF. The chain employs TRBV20-1 and TRBJ2-7; 7 bases match TRBD2. Germline CDR1 reads DFQATT; CDR2 reads SNEGSKA (reference sequence). This CDR3 has 14 residues. Losses at the gene ends were 1 base for V and 3 bases for J; bases not matched to a gene: 6.

This clonotype was seen ten or more times. This chain joins TRBV2 and TRBJ1-5; D is possibly TRBD1 (5 bases). Deletions cut 5 bases from V and 7 bases from J, with 12 bases between. This CDR3 spans 13 amino acids. Germline assignment: CDR1 SNHLY and CDR2 FYNNEI. CDR3 sequence: CASSWQGGQPQHF. The CDR3 nucleotides read TGTGCCAGCAGTTGGCAGGGAGGCCAGCCCCAGCATTTT.

This clonotype was seen only a few times. This sequence may be a read error, since a much larger clone differs from it by one base. V is TRBV7-9 and J is TRBJ2-7; perhaps TRBD2 as D (5 bases). CDR3 length equals 13 residues. Germline CDR1 is SEHNR and CDR2 is FQNEAQ (reference sequence). The CDR3 sequence: CASSPHGDYGQYF. The CDR3 nucleotides are TGTGCCAGCAGCCCCCATGGAGACTACGGGCAGTACTTC.

The table lists this clonotype with many counts. This chain links TRBV5-4 with TRBJ2-3; 9 bases align to TRBD1. V was clipped by 4 bases and J by 2 bases; unmatched bases: 11. The CDR3 loop spans 17 amino acids. Germline V CDR1 and CDR2: SGHNT, YYREEE (reference sequence). The CDR3 region has the DNA TGTGCCAGCAGCAGGACAGGGGTATCCTCATACACAGATACGCAGTATTTT. This codes for CASSRTGVSSYTDTQYF.

This clonotype was counted ten times or more. This rearrangement joins TRBV30 to TRBJ1-5, with D tentatively TRBD1 (6 bases). CDR1 and CDR2 from the germline V gene are GTSNPN and SVGIG (reference sequence). This CDR3 is built from 13 residues. The V and J ends lost 2 bases and 5 bases respectively, with 10 bases between them. CDR3 nucleotide sequence: TGTGCCTGGAGTCCAGGGGTGCATCAGCCCCAGCATTTT. It translates to CAWSPGVHQPQHF. The variable domain in full, with the rest retrieved from reference TRBV30 and TRBJ1-5, is SQTIHQWPATLVQPVGSPLSLECTVEGTSNPNLYWYRQAAGRGLQLLFYSVGIGQISSEVPQNLSASRPQDRQFILSSKKLLLSDSGFYLCAWSPGVHQPQHFGDGTRLSIL.

This clonotype was seen at least ten times. The chain carries TRBV19 and TRBJ1-5, with D uncertain. Trimming removed 1 base at V and 5 bases at J, with 9 bases between. Per the germline V gene, CDR1 is LNHDA and CDR2 is SQIVND (reference sequence). The CDR3 is 14 amino acids. CDR3 protein: CASSIVRSDQPQHF. The CDR3 DNA is TGTGCCAGTAGTATAGTGCGGAGTGATCAGCCCCAGCATTTT. The complete variable domain, with remaining parts taken from reference TRBV19 and TRBJ1-5, reads DGGITQSPKYLFRKEGQNVTLSCEQNLNHDAMYWYRQDPGQGLRLIYYSQIVNDFQKGDIAEGYSVSREKKESFPLTVTSAQKNPTAFYLCASSIVRSDQPQHFGDGTRLSIL.

This clonotype showed up many times. The chain joins TRBV7-2 to TRBJ2-1, with 12 bases that match TRBD2. The CDR3 totals 14 residues. The V and J ends lost 4 bases and 10 bases, in that order; junction bases with no gene match: 5. Germline V gene sequence: CDR1 SGHTA, CDR2 FQGNSA. CDR3 nucleotides: TGTGCCAGCAGCTCTAGCGGGAGGGCCGGGGAGCAGTTCTTC. Translated, it gives CASSSSGRAGEQFF.

This clonotype was recorded many times. The chain combines TRBV27 with TRBJ2-7; D not certain. The germline CDR1 and CDR2 sequences are MNHEY and SMNVEV (reference sequence). The germline V and J ends were trimmed by 0 bases and 2 bases, with 11 bases remaining between them. The CDR3 sequence is 15 residues long. The CDR3, as DNA: TGTGCCAGCAGTTTATCAGGATGGCGTCCCTACGAGCAGTACTTC. Protein: CASSLSGWRPYEQYF.

This clonotype came up many times. J is TRBJ1-2 and V is TRBV18; D is perhaps TRBD1 (5 bases). Germline assignment: CDR1 KGHSH and CDR2 LQKENI. Trimming left V 3 bases short and J 8 bases short, with 10 bases between. The CDR3 runs 12 residues. CDR3 residues: CASSPGAGGYTF. In DNA form, the CDR3 reads TGTGCCAGCTCACCCGGGGCAGGAGGCTACACCTTC.

As concerns this clonotype: At one end, the junction sequence differs from germline, possibly due to a read error. The gene calls are TRBV7-9 and TRBJ1-2; the D is unclear. CDR1 SEHNR and CDR2 FQNEAQ come from the germline V gene (reference sequence). The CDR3 has 13 residues. Here the CDR3 reads CASSLGSFEGCTF. The DNA of the CDR3 is TGCGCCAGCAGCTTGGGCTCTTTCGAGGGCTGCACCTTC.

Details on this clonotype: A clone one base away is much larger, so this may be a read error. V is TRBV11-3 and J is TRBJ2-3; D ambiguous. This CDR3 is built from 14 residues. Per the germline V gene, CDR1 is SGHNT and CDR2 is YENEEA. Here the CDR3 reads CASSSRRLPDAQYF. CDR3 sequence (DNA): TGTGCCAGCAGCTCCAGAAGGCTACCAGATGCGCAGTATTTT.

In this sample, this clonotype turned up a few times. A much larger clonotype is one base distant, so this may be a read error. The chain links TRBV6-2 or TRBV6-3 to TRBJ2-1, with D possibly matching TRBD1 (5 bases). CDR1 MNHEY and CDR2 SVGEGT come from the germline V gene. The CDR3 length is 15 residues. The DNA of the CDR3 is TGTGCCAGCAGTTACCCCCAGGGTGGCCCGCGAGAGCGGTTCTTC. Protein sequence: CASSYPQGGPRERFF.

In this sample, this clonotype turned up many times. A single base separates this from a much larger clone, so it may be a read error. The rearrangement uses TRBV28 and TRBJ2-1; 11 bases map to TRBD2. Germline V gene data show CDR1 as MDHEN and CDR2 as SYDVKM. The CDR3 loop spans 16 amino acids. The CDR3 here is CASRLAGAVSYNGQFF. The CDR3 DNA is TGTGCCAGCAGACTAGCGGGAGCCGTCTCCTACAATGGGCAGTTCTTC. The full variable domain, in which reference TRBV28 and TRBJ2-1 provide the parts outside the CDR3, is DVKVTQSSRYLVKRTGEKVFLECVQDMDHENMFWYRQDPGLGLRLIYFSYDVKMKEKGDIPEGYSVSREKKERFSLILESASTNQTSMYLCASRLAGAVSYNGQFFGPGTRLTVL.

About this clonotype: Given the absence of the conserved phenylalanine or tryptophan at the CDR3 end, a read error is likely. The DNA is left out, because the CDR3 cannot be placed on it with certainty; the CDR3 is given as TCRdb lists it. The chain joins TRBV7-8 to TRBJ2-1; TRBD1, the D gene given by the table, was not confirmed from the DNA. 13 amino acids form the CDR3, both terminal residues included. Germline lookup yields CDR1 SGHVS and CDR2 FQNEAQ. The CDR3 sequence is CASSLRGNNEQVC.

There are many counts of this clonotype. The chain is built from TRBV28 and TRBJ2-5, with D perhaps matching TRBD2 (6 bases). This CDR3 is built from 12 residues. Trimming took off 8 bases at V and 5 bases at J, with 12 bases between the two ends. Germline V CDR1 and CDR2: MDHEN, SYDVKM. DNA for the CDR3: TGTGCCAGCGGGGGGTCCGTGGAGACCCAGTACTTC. It specifies CASGGSVETQYF.

This clonotype was counted ten times or more. The chain recombines TRBV6-5 with TRBJ2-2; either TRBD1 or TRBD2 may fit D (6 bases each). V was trimmed by 5 bases and J by 3 bases, leaving 16 bases between them. The CDR3 consists of 16 residues. The germline CDR1 and CDR2 sequences are MNHEY and SVGAGI. The CDR3 is CASSGGGGTDTGELFF. The CDR3 nucleotides read TGTGCCAGCAGTGGAGGGGGAGGCACGGACACCGGGGAGCTGTTTTTT.

In its sample, this clonotype was seen many times. The V call is TRBV27, the J call TRBJ2-7; TRBD1 aligns across 9 bases. Germline V lookup: CDR1 MNHEY, CDR2 SMNVEV (reference sequence). J gave up 4 bases and V 2 bases, and 6 bases lay outside the gene matches. This CDR3 is built from 15 residues. The CDR3 DNA is TGTGCCAGCAGTTTAACAGGGGGCAAATGGTACGAGCAGTACTTC. Translation gives CASSLTGGKWYEQYF.

This clonotype occurred a few times. One base away lies a much larger clone, so this may be a sequencing read error. The rearrangement uses TRBV6-5 and TRBJ2-5; possible D gene TRBD2, 6 bases. The germline V gene encodes CDR1 MNHEY and CDR2 SVGAGI. The CDR3 length is 15 residues. CDR3 region: CASRGTWRVQETLYF. CDR3 in DNA: TGTGCCAGCAGGGGGACTTGGCGGGTACAAGAGACCCTGTACTTC.

This clonotype has ten or more counts. The rearrangement uses TRBV20-1 and TRBJ2-3; 10 bases match TRBD2. CDR3 size: 15 residues. J gave up 5 bases and V 4 bases, and 9 bases lay outside the gene matches. Germline V CDR1 and CDR2: DFQATT, SNEGSKA (reference sequence). As DNA, the CDR3 is TGCAGTGCTATGAATCGAGCGGGAGGGAAAGATACGCAGTATTTT. Residues: CSAMNRAGGKDTQYF.

This clonotype was detected only a few times. One end of the junction fails to match germline, which may point to a read error. This chain connects TRBV20-1 to TRBJ2-7, with a weak D call TRBD1 (6 bases). This CDR3 has 16 residues. Germline CDR1 is DFQATT and CDR2 is SNEGSKA (reference sequence). CDR3 residues: CSARDPQGHFLDERYF. DNA for the CDR3: TGCAGTGCTAGAGATCCACAGGGACATTTCCTCGACGAGCGGTACTTC.

A few counts support this clonotype. A much larger clonotype is one base distant, so this may be a read error. V is TRBV7-9 and J is TRBJ2-2; 10 bases map to TRBD2. The CDR3 has 16 residues. Germline lookup yields CDR1 SEHNR and CDR2 FQNEAQ (reference sequence). The ends lost 8 bases at V and 7 bases at J; junction bases unmatched: 13. The CDR3 here is CASGPRASGSFGELFF. Written as DNA, the CDR3 is TGTGCCAGCGGCCCGCGCGCTAGCGGGAGCTTCGGGGAGCTGTTTTTT.

Comments on this clonotype: A much larger clone sits a single nucleotide away, making a read error possible. V is TRBV7-2 and J is TRBJ2-5; 10 bases are shared with TRBD2. Trimming cost V 6 bases and J 4 bases; bases outside gene matches: 8. Germline CDR1 SGHTA, CDR2 FQGNSA. This CDR3 contains 15 residues. Written as DNA, the CDR3 is TGTGCCAGCAGAAGAGCTAGCGGGAGTGGAGAGACCCAGTACTTC. Translated: CASRRASGSGETQYF.

This clonotype was recorded a few times. This could be a read error, since a much larger clone is one nucleotide away. The V call is TRBV5-4, the J call TRBJ2-7; a possible D gene is TRBD1 (5 bases). The CDR3 is 17 amino acids. Germline assignment: CDR1 SGHNT and CDR2 YYREEE (reference sequence). The V end lost 2 bases, the J end lost 0 bases, and 18 bases lay between the germline ends. CDR3 DNA: TGTGCCAGCAGCTTAGGCCCCGACAGACCGGACTCCTACGAGCAGTACTTC. Amino acids: CASSLGPDRPDSYEQYF.

This clonotype was recorded at least ten times. The chain has TRBV20-1 and TRBJ2-6; D remains ambiguous. The CDR3 has 14 residues. Trimming removed 2 bases at V and 4 bases at J, with 9 bases between. Germline lookup yields CDR1 DFQATT and CDR2 SNEGSKA (reference sequence). The CDR3 region is CSARLHLGANVLTF. CDR3 in DNA: TGCAGTGCTAGACTACACCTGGGGGCCAACGTCCTGACTTTC.